This T cell receptor beta chain was observed in a study of blood T cell repertoires in COVID-19. At the level of the study: The analysed material was cDNA or gDNA that came from T cells, B-cell-depleted T cells, or PBMCs.

Adults between roughly 18 and 95 years of age took part from 20 to 25 US areas. What the recovered Cohort 3 donors had was two negative PCRs, clearance, or symptom resolution. Produced via immunoSEQ multiplex PCR; TCRdb's table is partial and in-frame only. The table has 300,000 to 350,000 clones, 70% to 90% seen once. V lost 2 bases and J 7 bases, leaving 11 bases between the germline ends. The V gene's germline CDR1 is GTSNPN and CDR2 SVGIG (reference sequence). The CDR3 runs 12 residues. The clonotype was recovered from a man under 40 who had recovered from COVID-19. The rearrangement links TRBV30 to TRBJ1-2; D call uncertain. Sequenced sample: PBMCs or T cells enriched from blood (not recorded which). The CDR3 bases are TGTGCCTGGAGTCCCCAATCCCCTGGCTACACCTTC. Translating it yields CAWSPQSPGYTF.